What follows describes a single T cell receptor beta chain. Its target is not known. Here immunoSEQ multiplex PCR was the method, and the copy in TCRdb shows in-frame clones only, minus some. Of about 42,000 clones detected, over 75% appear once; the ten largest clones hold around 2.5%. The data belong to a study of OX40 agonist ivuxolimab in advanced cancers. In the study overall: Intravenous ivuxolimab at 0.01 to 10 mg/kg was given to patients every 2 weeks. Treatment received earlier with anti-PD-1, anti-PD-L1 or anti-CTLA-4 agents was allowed, and over 35% had some. Whole-study findings and limits: Low normalized T-cell clonal expansion was additionally recorded for some nonresponders.

The germline gives CDR1 SQVTM, CDR2 ANQGSEA. The germline V and J ends were trimmed by 6 bases and 7 bases, with 13 bases remaining between them. The length of the CDR3 is 12 residues. The specimen was CD4+ or CD8+ T cells sorted from blood, collected in a trial of the OX40 agonist ivuxolimab. This clonotype was sampled from an adult with an advanced solid tumor such as melanoma, head and neck, liver or kidney cancer. V is TRBV29-1 and J is TRBJ2-1, with D tentatively TRBD1 (6 bases). This CDR3 reads CSVRTEVNEQFF. CDR3 bases: TGCAGCGTGCGGACAGAAGTGAATGAGCAGTTCTTC.